Listed here are 32 T cell receptor beta chains from one sample, sequenced in a study of CD8 T cells in Susac syndrome. A quantity of 0.5 to 1 ug RNA underwent reverse transcription using random hexamers. TCRdb reanalysed the immunoSEQ multiplex PCR reads using MiXCR and keeps one entry per CDR3 protein. The repertoire consists of some 180,000 distinct CDR3 sequences, with 80% to 95% occurring once and the leading ten covering around 0.1%. Sequencing used CD4+ T cells from PBMCs. These receptors came from a human donor in good health.

This clonotype occurred once. CDR3 region: CASSPLSGGVDQPQHF. The CDR3 nucleotides read TGTGCCAGCAGTCCCCTGAGTGGAGGGGTGGATCAGCCCCAGCATTTT. The chain joins TRBV12-3 or TRBV12-4 to TRBJ1-5; D possibly corresponds to TRBD1 (5 bases). Deletions cut 5 bases from V and 5 bases from J, with 19 bases between. CDR3 length: 16 amino acids.

This clonotype has only one observation. This sequence joins TRBV12-3 or TRBV12-4 and TRBJ2-5; D is perhaps TRBD1 (6 bases). The ends were cut back, 4 bases at V and 5 bases at J, with 14 bases in the middle. This CDR3 region has 14 residues. The CDR3 DNA reads TGTGCCAGCAGTTCAACAGGGATGAGGGAGACCCAGTACTTC. Its translation: CASSSTGMRETQYF.

J is TRBJ2-2 and V is TRBV9, with TRBD1 identical over 8 bases. J gave up 4 bases and V 4 bases, and 6 bases lay outside the gene matches. CDR3 length equals 15 residues. Germline lookup yields CDR1 SGDLS and CDR2 YYNGEE. CDR3 nucleotide sequence: TGTGCCAGCAGCCAACTGACAGGGGCCACCGGGGAGCTGTTTTTT. It specifies CASSQLTGATGELFF.

The chain couples TRBV20-1 to TRBJ1-1; no clear D gene. V was pared by 2 bases and J by 0 bases, with 10 bases between. This CDR3 has 14 residues. The germline gives CDR1 DFQATT, CDR2 SNEGSKA (reference sequence). CDR3 nucleotide sequence: TGCAGTGCTAGAACGGCAGTGATGAACACTGAAGCTTTCTTT. Translation gives CSARTAVMNTEAFF.

The CDR3 nucleotides are TGTGCCATCAGTGAGTCCAGGGCTCAGCCCCAGCATTTT. Translating gives CAISESRAQPQHF. The V and J genes are TRBV10-3 and TRBJ1-5; weak D call: TRBD1 (5 bases). Between the trimmed V and J ends, which lost 0 bases and 6 bases, there was a span of 6 bases. Germline values: CDR1 ENHRY, CDR2 SYGVKD. The CDR3 contains 13 residues.

The chain combines TRBV5-4 with TRBJ2-2, with D perhaps given as TRBD1 or TRBD2 (5 bases each). Trimming took off 4 bases at V and 4 bases at J, with 17 bases between the two ends. From germline, CDR1 is SGHNT and CDR2 YYREEE (reference sequence). The CDR3 runs 16 residues. For the CDR3, the DNA is TGTGCCAGCAGCCCAGGGAGCGGTGGGACCACCGGGGAGCTGTTTTTT. Protein: CASSPGSGGTTGELFF.

The V and J genes are TRBV4-2 and TRBJ1-1; D unclear. The CDR3 runs to 14 residues. Germline CDR1 and CDR2: LGHNA and YNFKEQ. The V and J ends lost 5 bases and 1 base respectively, with 11 bases between them. The chain's CDR3 is CASSFTVSNTEAFF. CDR3 in DNA: TGTGCCAGCAGCTTCACCGTCTCGAACACTGAAGCTTTCTTT.

The chain links TRBV30 to TRBJ2-3; tentatively, D is TRBD1 (6 bases). This CDR3 comprises 13 residues. Germline V gene sequence: CDR1 GTSNPN, CDR2 SVGIG (reference sequence). Trimming pared 3 bases from V and 5 bases from J, leaving 12 bases between. CDR3 sequence: CAWSRGIGDTQYF. The CDR3 region has the DNA TGTGCCTGGAGCAGGGGAATTGGAGATACGCAGTATTTT.

This chain connects TRBV7-9 to TRBJ1-1; D call uncertain. The germline V gene encodes CDR1 SEHNR and CDR2 FQNEAQ (reference sequence). V lost 10 bases and J 3 bases, leaving 12 bases between the germline ends. The CDR3 spans 12 residues. In DNA form, the CDR3 reads TGTGCCACCCGTGGGGTTGACACTGAAGCTTTCTTT. It specifies CATRGVDTEAFF.

This sequence joins TRBV7-9 and TRBJ1-2, with TRBD1 matching over 8 bases. The V and J ends lost 5 bases and 6 bases, in that order; junction bases with no gene match: 11. There are 15 residues in the CDR3. The germline V gene has CDR1 SEHNR and CDR2 FQNEAQ (reference sequence). CDR3 nucleotides: TGTGCCAGCAGCATAGGACAGGGTAATCCGAATGGCTACACCTTC. It codes for CASSIGQGNPNGYTF.

The genes are TRBV20-1 and TRBJ1-3; D is uncertain. CDR3 size: 16 residues. V was clipped by 2 bases and J by 0 bases, with 14 bases between them. Germline V gene sequence: CDR1 DFQATT, CDR2 SNEGSKA (reference sequence). The DNA of the CDR3 is TGCAGTGCTAGACCAAGGACGGGGAGCTCTGGAAACACCATATATTTT. Translation gives CSARPRTGSSGNTIYF.

V usage is TRBV7-9 and J usage is TRBJ1-2; 7 bases fit TRBD1. The CDR3 runs to 12 residues. V shed 4 bases, J shed 8 bases, and the junction held 4 bases outside the gene matches. Germline-derived CDR1 and CDR2 are SEHNR and FQNEAQ (reference sequence). CDR3 protein: CASSSGQAGYTF. CDR3 nucleotides: TGTGCCAGCAGCTCCGGACAGGCGGGCTACACCTTC.

CDR3 DNA sequence: TGTGCCAGCAGCCAAGTTCTCTGGGAGACCCAGTACTTC. Protein product: CASSQVLWETQYF. The genes are TRBV4-2 and TRBJ2-5, with D uncertain. CDR3 length: 13 amino acids. Deletions cut 1 base from V and 5 bases from J, with 8 bases between. CDR1 is LGHNA, CDR2 YNFKEQ, per germline.

CDR3: CASSYSGVGGYTF. As DNA, the CDR3 is TGTGCCAGCAGTTACTCAGGGGTCGGAGGCTACACCTTC. The chain links TRBV6-2 or TRBV6-3 to TRBJ1-2; a weak D match, TRBD1 (5 bases). Germline values: CDR1 MNHEY, CDR2 SVGEGT. The CDR3 covers 13 residues. Deletions cut 0 bases from V and 8 bases from J, with 10 bases between.

This rearrangement joins TRBV6-2 or TRBV6-3 to TRBJ2-3; possibly TRBD2 for D (5 bases). The CDR3 covers 14 residues. Trimming removed 6 bases from V and 3 bases from J, with 13 bases in between. CDR1 MNHEY and CDR2 SVGEGT come from the germline V gene. As DNA, the CDR3 is TGTGCCAGCAGCCGGACGGGGTGGACAGATACGCAGTATTTT. Its protein product is CASSRTGWTDTQYF.

V and J are TRBV9 and TRBJ2-1; 10 nucleotides agree with TRBD2. This CDR3 contains 16 residues. The junction had 11 bases not matched to a gene; V was cut back by 4 bases and J by 7 bases. In germline, CDR1 is SGDLS, CDR2 YYNGEE. CDR3 nucleotide sequence: TGTGCCAGCAGCTCACAGCCACTAGCGGGGCGTAATGAGCAGTTCTTC. It yields the protein CASSSQPLAGRNEQFF.

The chain has TRBV12-3 or TRBV12-4 and TRBJ2-3; no reliable D call. V was pared by 6 bases and J by 0 bases, with 16 bases between. CDR3 length: 16 amino acids. The CDR3: CASSPTAPLSTDTQYF. DNA for the CDR3: TGTGCCAGCAGCCCGACGGCCCCCCTTAGCACAGATACGCAGTATTTT.

The chain employs TRBV6-2 or TRBV6-3 and TRBJ2-2; D gene unclear. Trimming pared 2 bases from V and 6 bases from J, leaving 7 bases between. The CDR3 has 13 residues. Germline CDR1 is MNHEY and CDR2 is SVGEGT. The CDR3 loop reads CASSYLTAGELFF. The CDR3 DNA follows: TGTGCCAGCAGTTACCTGACCGCCGGGGAGCTGTTTTTT.

This chain uses TRBV5-1 with TRBJ2-2; tentative D call: TRBD1 (5 bases). The CDR3 is made up of 15 amino acids. V lost 1 base to trimming and J lost 1 base, with 8 bases between them. The V gene's germline CDR1 is SGHRS and CDR2 YFSETQ. This CDR3 is CASSLRQGNTGELFF. The DNA of the CDR3 is TGCGCCAGCAGCTTGAGGCAGGGGAACACCGGGGAGCTGTTTTTT.

This sequence joins TRBV24-1 and TRBJ1-2; no firm D call. The CDR3 loop spans 11 amino acids. The V end was cut by 5 bases, the J end by 8 bases, with 8 bases between. Germline CDR1 is KGHDR and CDR2 is SFDVKD. The CDR3 region is CATSGHRGYTF. Here the CDR3 DNA reads TGTGCCACCAGTGGCCATAGGGGCTACACCTTC.

This clonotype was observed a single time. The CDR3 sequence is CASRTGEVQYF. The CDR3 bases are TGTGCCAGCAGGACAGGGGAGGTTCAGTACTTC. This sequence joins TRBV6-2 or TRBV6-3 and TRBJ2-4; TRBD1 matches at 8 bases. V gave up 6 bases and J gave up 11 bases; unmatched junction bases: 3. Germline V gives CDR1 MNHEY, CDR2 SVGEGT. There are 11 residues in the CDR3.

The chain recombines TRBV19 with TRBJ1-1; the match to TRBD1 covers 7 bases. Per germline, CDR1 LNHDA and CDR2 SQIVND (reference sequence). The CDR3 sequence is 13 residues long. V lost 6 bases and J lost 5; bases outside the gene matches: 6. The chain's CDR3 is CASRPGQTTEAFF. DNA of the CDR3: TGTGCCAGTAGACCGGGACAGACAACTGAAGCTTTCTTT.

The J gene is TRBJ2-3, the V gene TRBV5-1; D is unresolved. Between the trimmed V and J ends, which lost 0 bases and 5 bases, there was a span of 10 bases. This CDR3 contains 14 residues. Germline values: CDR1 SGHRS, CDR2 YFSETQ. CDR3 protein: CASSLALLRDTQYF. The CDR3 bases are TGCGCCAGCAGCTTGGCCCTCCTCCGAGATACGCAGTATTTT.

The chain has TRBV5-1 and TRBJ1-5; TRBD1 is a possible D gene (5 bases). The CDR3 runs 15 residues. V was shortened by 0 bases and J by 7 bases, with 14 bases between the two germline ends. Germline V gene data show CDR1 as SGHRS and CDR2 as YFSETQ. CDR3 DNA: TGCGCCAGCAGCTTGGCGGGGTTGGGGACCCAGCCCCAGCATTTT. Its protein is CASSLAGLGTQPQHF.

This clonotype was recorded only once. The CDR3 DNA sequence: TGCGCCAGCAGCCAAGATAGGACCGGTTCCAGGGGGGAGCTGTTTTTT. Translation gives CASSQDRTGSRGELFF. The chain links TRBV4-1 to TRBJ2-2; D is unresolved. The CDR3 runs to 16 residues. V lost 0 bases to trimming and J lost 8 bases, with 16 bases between them. Looked up from germline, CDR1 is MGHRA and CDR2 is YSYEKL.

The chain uses TRBV12-3 or TRBV12-4 and TRBJ1-1; D is ambiguous. V shed 5 bases and J shed 1 base, with 8 bases lying between them. The CDR3 is made up of 13 amino acids. This chain's CDR3 is CASSRPGNTEAFF. The CDR3 DNA sequence: TGTGCCAGCAGTCGCCCAGGGAACACTGAAGCTTTCTTT.

The chain joins TRBV5-1 to TRBJ1-1, with D tentatively TRBD1 (6 bases). This CDR3 spans 16 amino acids. Germline loops: CDR1 SGHRS, CDR2 YFSETQ. Trimming stripped 1 base from V and 3 bases from J, with 16 bases between. In nucleotides, the CDR3 is TGCGCCAGCAGCTTGTCGAGAATAACAGGGTACACTGAAGCTTTCTTT. This codes for CASSLSRITGYTEAFF.

This chain's CDR3 is CASSQNGDFTRTEAFF. The CDR3 DNA reads as TGTGCCAGCAGCCAAAATGGGGACTTTACTAGGACTGAAGCTTTCTTT. The rearrangement links TRBV4-2 to TRBJ1-1, with a possible D match to TRBD1 (5 bases). Germline V CDR1 and CDR2: LGHNA, YNFKEQ. V lost 2 bases and J lost 5, with 18 bases in between. This CDR3 comprises 16 residues.

The CDR3: CSAREGAGGPRTGELFF. CDR3 bases: TGCAGTGCTAGAGAGGGAGCGGGGGGGCCGCGGACCGGGGAGCTGTTTTTT. The gene calls are TRBV20-1 and TRBJ2-2, with 10 bases aligning to TRBD2. Looked up from germline, CDR1 is DFQATT and CDR2 is SNEGSKA (reference sequence). The CDR3 is 17 residues long. Trimming at V came to 0 bases and at J to 5 bases, leaving 9 bases not matched to a gene.

This chain uses TRBV15 with TRBJ2-7, with 8 bases fitting TRBD1. The junction had 3 bases not matched to a gene; V was cut back by 0 bases and J by 2 bases. The CDR3 loop spans 15 amino acids. In germline, CDR1 is LNHNV, CDR2 YYDKDF (reference sequence). The CDR3 DNA sequence: TGTGCCACCAGCAGAGATGGACAGGGTCCCTACGAGCAGTACTTC. This codes for CATSRDGQGPYEQYF.

The chain has TRBV2 and TRBJ1-5; D gene ambiguous. Germline CDR1 SNHLY, CDR2 FYNNEI. The CDR3 consists of 14 residues. Deletions cut 4 bases from V and 7 bases from J, with 14 bases between. The CDR3 DNA sequence: TGTGCCAGCAGTGTAAATGGCCTGAAGCAGCCCCAGCATTTT. Translating gives CASSVNGLKQPQHF.

The DNA for the CDR3 is TGTGCCAGCAGCAAGAGGAGAATAAACTATGGCTACACCTTC. Encoded protein: CASSKRRINYGYTF. V gene TRBV21-1 combines with J gene TRBJ1-2. TRBV21-1 is noted as a pseudogene. The CDR3 loop spans 14 amino acids.